This TCR beta chain derives from a study of blood T cell repertoires in COVID-19. This CDR3 comprises 16 residues. The germline CDR1 and CDR2 sequences are LNHNV and YYDKDF (reference sequence). V lost 1 base to trimming and J lost 1 base; unmatched junction nucleotides: 4. Recovered participants had two consecutive negative NP/OP PCR tests, healthcare professional clearance, or symptom resolution. Sequenced by immunoSEQ multiplex PCR; TCRdb stores in-frame clones only, minus some. The table lists fewer than 400,000 clones, approximately 85% of them singletons. This clonotype was obtained from a man aged 30 to 39 who had recovered from COVID-19. The V call is TRBV15, the J call TRBJ2-5; 9 bases are shared with TRBD2. Sequenced input: PBMCs or T cells enriched from blood (not recorded which). Here the CDR3 reads CATSRGLAGFQETQYF. The CDR3 nucleotides are TGTGCCACCAGCAGAGGGCTAGCGGGGTTCCAAGAGACCCAGTACTTC.